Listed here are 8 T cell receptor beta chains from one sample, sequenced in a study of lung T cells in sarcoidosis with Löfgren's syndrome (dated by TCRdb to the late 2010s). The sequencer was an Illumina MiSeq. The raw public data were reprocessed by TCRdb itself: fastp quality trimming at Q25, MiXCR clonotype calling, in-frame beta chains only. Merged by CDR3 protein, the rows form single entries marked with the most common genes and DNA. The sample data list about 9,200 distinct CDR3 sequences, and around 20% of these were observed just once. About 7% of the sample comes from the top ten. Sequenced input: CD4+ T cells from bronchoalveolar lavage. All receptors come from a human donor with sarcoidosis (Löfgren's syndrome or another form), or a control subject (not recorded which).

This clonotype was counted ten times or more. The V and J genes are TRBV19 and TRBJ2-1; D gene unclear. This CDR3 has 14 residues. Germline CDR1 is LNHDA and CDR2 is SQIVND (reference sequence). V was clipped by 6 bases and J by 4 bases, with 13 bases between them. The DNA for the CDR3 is TGTGCCAGTAGCCCCCGTGAAGGGTACAATGAGCAGTTCTTC. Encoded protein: CASSPREGYNEQFF.

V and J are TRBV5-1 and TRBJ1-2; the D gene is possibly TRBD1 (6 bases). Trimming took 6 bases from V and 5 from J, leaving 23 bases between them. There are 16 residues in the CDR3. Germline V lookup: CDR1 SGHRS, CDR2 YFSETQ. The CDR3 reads CASIPGGRPRSYGYTF. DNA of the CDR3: TGCGCCAGCATCCCGGGGGGCCGGCCTCGTAGTTATGGCTACACCTTC.

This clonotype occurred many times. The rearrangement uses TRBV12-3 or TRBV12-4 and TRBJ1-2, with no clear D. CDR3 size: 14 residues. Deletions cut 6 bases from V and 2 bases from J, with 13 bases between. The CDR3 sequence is CASRPTLRNYGYTF. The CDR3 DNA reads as TGTGCCAGCAGGCCGACACTCCGAAACTATGGCTACACCTTC.

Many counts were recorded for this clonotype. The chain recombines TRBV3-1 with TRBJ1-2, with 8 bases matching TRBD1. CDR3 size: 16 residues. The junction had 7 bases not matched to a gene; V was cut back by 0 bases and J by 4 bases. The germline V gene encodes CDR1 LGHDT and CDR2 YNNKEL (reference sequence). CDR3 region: CASSQDIGQGVYGYTF. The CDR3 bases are TGTGCCAGCAGCCAAGATATTGGACAGGGTGTCTATGGCTACACCTTC.

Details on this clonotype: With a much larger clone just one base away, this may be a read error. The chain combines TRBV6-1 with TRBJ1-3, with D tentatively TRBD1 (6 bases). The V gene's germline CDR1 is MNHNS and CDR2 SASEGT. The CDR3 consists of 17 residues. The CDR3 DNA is TGTGCCAGCAGGATGACGGGACAACCTATTACTGGAAACACCGTATATTTT. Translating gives CASRMTGQPITGNTVYF.

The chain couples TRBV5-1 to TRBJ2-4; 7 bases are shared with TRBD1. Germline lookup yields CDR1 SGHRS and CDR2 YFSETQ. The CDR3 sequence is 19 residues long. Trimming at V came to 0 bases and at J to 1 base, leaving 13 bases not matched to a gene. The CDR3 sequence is CASSLEGSTGRLAKNIQYF. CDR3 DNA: TGCGCCAGCAGCTTGGAGGGGTCGACAGGGCGGTTGGCCAAAAACATTCAGTACTTC.

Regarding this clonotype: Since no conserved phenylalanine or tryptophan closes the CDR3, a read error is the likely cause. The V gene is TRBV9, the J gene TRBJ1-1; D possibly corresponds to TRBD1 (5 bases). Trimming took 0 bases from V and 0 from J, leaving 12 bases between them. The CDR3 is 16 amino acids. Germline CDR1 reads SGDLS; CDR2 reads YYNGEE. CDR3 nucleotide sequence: TGTGCCAGCAGCGTAGTAGACAGCTTCATGAACACTGAAGCTTTCTCT. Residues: CASSVVDSFMNTEAFS.

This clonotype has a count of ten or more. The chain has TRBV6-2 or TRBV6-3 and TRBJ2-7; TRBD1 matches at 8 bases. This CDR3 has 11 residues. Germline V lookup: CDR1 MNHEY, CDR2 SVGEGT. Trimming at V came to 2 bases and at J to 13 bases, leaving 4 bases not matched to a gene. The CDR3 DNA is TGTGCCAGCAGTTACCCCGGGACAGGTTACTTC. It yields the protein CASSYPGTGYF.